This entry features one T cell receptor (beta chain) sequence. The data were obtained in a study of PD-1 and CTLA-4 blockade in melanoma. From germline, CDR1 is MNHEY and CDR2 SVGAGI. This CDR3 spans 16 amino acids. V was clipped by 1 base and J by 0 bases, with 13 bases between them. Clones were sequenced by immunoSEQ multiplex PCR, and TCRdb holds only the in-frame ones, with some missing. The table shows over 15,000 clones, with approximately 70% occurring only once. The sequenced sample was CD8+ T cells from peripheral blood, obtained from a patient given anti-PD-1 treatment. The chain has TRBV6-5 and TRBJ2-7; a weak D match, TRBD2 (6 bases). The sequence derives from a human donor with melanoma. DNA of the CDR3: TGTGCCAGCAGTTACTTAGGGACTGCTATCTCCTACGAGCAGTACTTC. It specifies CASSYLGTAISYEQYF.